The 26 T cell receptor beta chains given below trace back to one sample, sequenced in a study of long-term antiretroviral therapy in people with HIV. Survey-level immunoSEQ v3.0 assays were run. Assay used: immunoSEQ multiplex PCR; TCRdb lists only in-frame clones, some missing. Of about 25,000 clones in the sample, about 80% are singletons; the top ten hold 5.7%. The sequencing used unsorted PBMCs, collected 4.4 years after starting antiretroviral therapy. Receptors were obtained from a young man with HIV.

This clone turned up a few times. The chain has TRBV9 and TRBJ2-7; no clear D. Trimming stripped 1 base from V and 5 bases from J, with 10 bases between. The germline V gene has CDR1 SGDLS and CDR2 YYNGEE. The CDR3 sequence is 13 residues long. CDR3 in amino acids: CASSVNPRNEQYF. CDR3 in DNA: TGTGCCAGCAGCGTAAATCCCAGGAACGAGCAGTACTTC.

The J gene is TRBJ2-3, the V gene TRBV10-3, with 9 nucleotides matching TRBD1. V shed 7 bases and J 2 bases; nucleotides not matched to a gene: 4. Germline V CDR1 and CDR2: ENHRY, SYGVKD. This CDR3 is built from 14 residues. The CDR3 sequence: CAITRTGDTDTQYF. The CDR3, as DNA: TGTGCCATCACCAGGACAGGGGACACAGATACGCAGTATTTT.

The chain links TRBV10-3 to TRBJ2-2; D is perhaps TRBD1 or TRBD2 (6 bases each). The CDR3 is 18 amino acids. Trimming stripped 7 bases from V and 0 bases from J, with 21 bases between. Germline-derived CDR1 and CDR2 are ENHRY and SYGVKD. CDR3 region: CAIKDRSPPGANTGELFF. The CDR3 coding sequence is TGTGCCATCAAGGACAGATCCCCACCGGGAGCGAACACCGGGGAGCTGTTTTTT.

V is TRBV4-2 and J is TRBJ1-4; 9 nucleotides align to TRBD1. J gave up 8 bases and V 6 bases, and 7 bases lay outside the gene matches. The CDR3 totals 14 residues. In germline, CDR1 is LGHNA, CDR2 YNFKEQ. In nucleotides, the CDR3 is TGTGCCAGCAGTCCTGGACAGGGGCTAGAAAAACTGTTTTTT. Its translation is CASSPGQGLEKLFF.

The chain employs TRBV6-1 and TRBJ1-2; maybe TRBD1 (6 bases). The CDR3 loop spans 19 amino acids. Germline V lookup: CDR1 MNHNS, CDR2 SASEGT. V was clipped by 0 bases and J by 2 bases, with 22 bases between them. The DNA of the CDR3 is TGTGCCAGCAGTGAAGCGGCAATTTCGGTGACGGGGGGCAACTATGGCTACACCTTC. This gives the protein CASSEAAISVTGGNYGYTF.

This clone has only one observation. The rearrangement joins TRBV7-6 to TRBJ2-7, with 13 bases that match TRBD2. V lost 5 bases and J lost 7; bases outside the gene matches: 8. CDR3 length equals 15 residues. Germline values: CDR1 SGHVS, CDR2 FNYEAQ. This CDR3 is CASSPGLAGASEQYF. The DNA for the CDR3 is TGTGCCAGCAGCCCTGGACTAGCGGGAGCCAGTGAGCAGTACTTC.

This chain joins TRBV6-1 and TRBJ2-7; D may match TRBD1 or TRBD2 (5 bases each). V was shortened by 5 bases and J by 0 bases, with 11 bases between the two germline ends. This CDR3 contains 14 residues. Germline CDR1 is MNHNS and CDR2 is SASEGT. CDR3 bases: TGTGCCAGCAGTCGGGACGGTAGCTCCTACGAGCAGTACTTC. Its protein is CASSRDGSSYEQYF.

This chain uses TRBV7-9 with TRBJ1-2; D is perhaps TRBD1 (5 bases). Trimming shortened V by 5 bases and J by 3 bases, and 13 bases separated the two germline ends. The CDR3 is 14 residues long. CDR1 SEHNR and CDR2 FQNEAQ come from the germline V gene (reference sequence). The DNA for the CDR3 is TGTGCCAGCAGCCCCACAGGAGACTACTATGGCTACACCTTC. Translation: CASSPTGDYYGYTF.

This clone was seen only a few times. The chain links TRBV6-5 to TRBJ2-3; D gene uncertain. V was clipped by 4 bases and J by 3 bases, with 5 bases between them. CDR3 length equals 12 residues. Germline loops: CDR1 MNHEY, CDR2 SVGAGI. CDR3 in amino acids: CASSSVTDTQYF. In DNA form, the CDR3 reads TGTGCCAGCAGTTCTGTGACAGATACGCAGTATTTT.

DNA of the CDR3: TGTGCCAGCAGTTTGGACGGTGGTAGGGCCCAGTACTTC. Protein sequence: CASSLDGGRAQYF. The V gene is TRBV27, the J gene TRBJ2-5; D gene unclear. This CDR3 is built from 13 residues. Trimming stripped 3 bases from V and 9 bases from J, with 14 bases between. The germline CDR1 and CDR2 sequences are MNHEY and SMNVEV (reference sequence).

The chain employs TRBV28 and TRBJ2-7, with 7 bases lining up with TRBD2. V shed 6 bases, J shed 2 bases, and the junction held 16 bases outside the gene matches. This CDR3 spans 17 amino acids. CDR1 and CDR2 (germline): MDHEN, SYDVKM. The CDR3 here is CASSPPRRASGTYEQYF. CDR3 sequence (DNA): TGTGCCAGCAGCCCCCCAAGGCGGGCTAGCGGAACCTACGAGCAGTACTTC.

The V gene is TRBV5-1, the J gene TRBJ1-4; 8 bases agree with TRBD1. In germline, CDR1 is SGHRS, CDR2 YFSETQ. Losses at the gene ends were 4 bases for V and 6 bases for J; bases not matched to a gene: 5. The CDR3 contains 14 residues. In DNA form, the CDR3 reads TGCGCCAGCAGCAGTACAGGGGGGGATGAAAAACTGTTTTTT. Translation gives CASSSTGGDEKLFF. Looking up the rest from reference TRBV5-1 and TRBJ1-4 gives the full variable domain: KAGVTQTPRYLIKTRGQQVTLSCSPISGHRSVSWYQQTPGQGLQFLFEYFSETQRNKGNFPGRFSGRQFSNSRSEMNVSTLELGDSALYLCASSSTGGDEKLFFGSGTQLSVL.

The chain combines TRBV19 with TRBJ1-1; TRBD1 matches at 7 bases. With V trimmed by 5 bases and J by 7 bases, 7 bases remained unmatched. The length of the CDR3 is 13 residues. Germline V lookup: CDR1 LNHDA, CDR2 SQIVND (reference sequence). The DNA for the CDR3 is TGTGCCAGTAGTCTAACCCGGGACAGTGAAGCTTTCTTT. It is translated as CASSLTRDSEAFF.

CDR3 residues: CASSRGPYNEQFF. CDR3 nucleotides: TGTGCCAGCAGTCGGGGACCCTACAATGAGCAGTTCTTC. The chain joins TRBV9 to TRBJ2-1; D could derive from TRBD1 or TRBD2 (5 bases each). From germline, CDR1 is SGDLS and CDR2 YYNGEE. Trimming pared 5 bases from V and 2 bases from J, leaving 8 bases between. The length of the CDR3 is 13 residues. Together with reference TRBV9 and TRBJ2-1, the CDR3 gives the full variable domain: DSGVTQTPKHLITATGQRVTLRCSPRSGDLSVYWYQQSLDQGLQFLIQYYNGEERAKGNILERFSAQQFPDLHSELNLSSLELGDSALYFCASSRGPYNEQFFGPGTRLTVL.

The chain combines TRBV10-2 with TRBJ2-1; TRBD2 aligns across 8 bases. J lost 3 bases, V lost 2 bases, and 6 bases had no gene match. Germline values: CDR1 WSHSY, CDR2 SAAADI. This CDR3 spans 16 amino acids. The CDR3 DNA reads TGCGCCAGCAGTGAGGACCGACTAGCGTACTACAATGAGCAGTTCTTC. Its protein is CASSEDRLAYYNEQFF.

The V and J genes are TRBV5-1 and TRBJ2-1; D gene ambiguous. Looked up from germline, CDR1 is SGHRS and CDR2 is YFSETQ. V was shortened by 3 bases and J by 0 bases, with 16 bases between the two germline ends. The CDR3 sequence is 17 residues long. The CDR3 loop is CASSSVGVPSSYNEQFF. CDR3 bases: TGCGCCAGCAGCTCGGTGGGCGTCCCGAGCTCCTACAATGAGCAGTTCTTC.

This clone was found once. The J gene is TRBJ2-5, the V gene TRBV6-6, with 7 positions matching TRBD2. The CDR3 is 14 residues long. With V trimmed by 6 bases and J by 6 bases, 10 bases remained unmatched. Germline CDR1 is MNHNY and CDR2 is SVGAGI (reference sequence). The CDR3, as DNA: TGTGCCAGCAGATCATTAACGGGAGGAAAGACCCAGTACTTC. Encoded protein: CASRSLTGGKTQYF.

The genes are TRBV28 and TRBJ2-7, with a possible D match to TRBD1 (6 bases). Germline V CDR1 and CDR2: MDHEN, SYDVKM. Between the trimmed V and J ends, which lost 0 bases and 0 bases, there was a span of 15 bases. This CDR3 is built from 17 residues. The CDR3 DNA reads as TGTGCCAGCAGTTTATGGAGGAACAGGGCGAGCTCCTACGAGCAGTACTTC. Translated: CASSLWRNRASSYEQYF.

The rearrangement joins TRBV11-2 to TRBJ1-2, with unresolved D. CDR3 size: 15 residues. Germline-derived CDR1 and CDR2 are SGHAT and FQNNGV. Trimming removed 4 bases at V and 3 bases at J, with 15 bases between. The CDR3 region has the DNA TGTGCCAGCAGCTCCAACTCCCTACTGGACTATGGCTACACCTTC. Its translation is CASSSNSLLDYGYTF.

V and J are TRBV4-1 and TRBJ2-7; the D gene is possibly TRBD1 (5 bases). The germline gives CDR1 MGHRA, CDR2 YSYEKL. V shed 1 base and J shed 4 bases, with 20 bases lying between them. This CDR3 is 17 amino acids long. Written as DNA, the CDR3 is TGCGCCAGCAGCCAAGTAAGATGGGGCAGGGAATTTTACGAGCAGTACTTC. This sequence encodes CASSQVRWGREFYEQYF.

The rearrangement links TRBV7-6 to TRBJ1-2, with D possibly being TRBD1 (6 bases). Germline V gene lookup returns CDR1 SGHVS and CDR2 FNYEAQ. The CDR3 covers 13 residues. Between the trimmed V and J ends, which lost 5 bases and 8 bases, there was a span of 15 bases. The CDR3 DNA is TGTGCCAGCAGCCCATACAGGGCACGGGGCTACACCTTC. Translated: CASSPYRARGYTF.

This clone has only a few counts. The rearrangement joins TRBV6-5 to TRBJ1-5, with D uncertain. The germline gives CDR1 MNHEY, CDR2 SVGAGI. V shed 5 bases and J shed 1 base, with 6 bases lying between them. The CDR3 is made up of 13 amino acids. CDR3 protein: CASSTKSNQPQHF. The DNA of the CDR3 is TGTGCCAGCAGTACAAAGAGCAATCAGCCCCAGCATTTT.

V usage is TRBV19 and J usage is TRBJ1-2; D is perhaps TRBD1 (5 bases). V gave up 3 bases and J gave up 7 bases, with 12 bases separating them. This CDR3 has 13 residues. Germline V gene sequence: CDR1 LNHDA, CDR2 SQIVND (reference sequence). The CDR3 nucleotides are TGTGCCAGTAGTATTTCACAGGCTGGTGGCTACACCTTC. It translates to CASSISQAGGYTF.

A single count supports this clone. This chain connects TRBV5-1 to TRBJ2-1, with 7 bases fitting TRBD1. The CDR3 extends over 16 amino acids. Trimming took 4 bases from V and 0 from J; bases not matched to a gene: 7. Per germline, CDR1 SGHRS and CDR2 YFSETQ. The CDR3 nucleotides read TGCGCCAGCAGCCTGGGACAGCGGAGCTCCTACAATGAGCAGTTCTTC. The encoded protein is CASSLGQRSSYNEQFF.

The chain couples TRBV7-6 to TRBJ1-1, with a possible D match to TRBD1 (5 bases). The V gene lost 1 base and the J gene lost 1 base, with 7 bases spanning the gap. There are 14 residues in the CDR3. The germline V gene encodes CDR1 SGHVS and CDR2 FNYEAQ. The CDR3 DNA follows: TGTGCCAGCAGCTTAGGTGGACAGAACACTGAAGCTTTCTTT. Protein product: CASSLGGQNTEAFF. The full variable domain, with the rest looked up from reference TRBV7-6 and TRBJ1-1, is GAGVSQSPRYKVTKRGQDVALRCDPISGHVSLYWYRQALGQGPEFLTYFNYEAQQDKSGLPNDRFSAERPEGSISTLTIQRTEQRDSAMYRCASSLGGQNTEAFFGQGTRLTVV.

The chain is built from TRBV29-1 and TRBJ2-7; D is unclear. Trimming took 1 base from V and 2 from J, leaving 9 bases between them. The CDR3 is 13 residues long. Germline V gene sequence: CDR1 SQVTM, CDR2 ANQGSEA. CDR3 DNA: TGCAGCGTTGAAGCTGCCTCTCCCTACGAGCAGTACTTC. Translated, it gives CSVEAASPYEQYF.